The T cell receptor (beta chain) described here comes from a study of T cells after yellow fever vaccination. Study results and limitations: It was the secondary response that reached its peak faster, day 5 versus 15, but it was weaker.

Looked up from germline, CDR1 is MNHEY and CDR2 is SMNVEV (reference sequence). J gave up 1 base and V 7 bases, and 8 bases lay outside the gene matches. This CDR3 comprises 15 residues. This clonotype was seen many times. Its antigen is unidentified. 5'RACE template switching added a universal primer site and UMIs to TCR cDNA. TCRdb recomputed calls from the 5' RACE reads with MiXCR, one row per CDR3 protein. The sample holds 100,000 to 150,000 distinct CDR3 sequences; 7.4% are singletons and the top ten take just under 2.5%. This TCR derives from a man aged 18 to 29 who received the YFV17D yellow fever vaccine. The sample here was CD4+ T cells sorted from PBMCs, taken 9 to 10 days after the first yellow fever vaccination. The chain links TRBV27 to TRBJ1-1, with 8 nucleotides matching TRBD1. The DNA of the CDR3 is TGTGCCAGCACCCTTCGACAGGGGTGGAACACTGAAGCTTTCTTT. It encodes CASTLRQGWNTEAFF.